A single TCR beta chain is shown here with its context. This entry is derived from a study of glioma-infiltrating T cells after dendritic cell vaccination. Whole-study context: Samples are from glioblastoma patients in Phase I and II dendritic cell vaccine trials.

V dropped 6 bases and J dropped 2; count of bases not matched to a gene: 1. CDR1 MDHEN and CDR2 SYDVKM come from the germline V gene. The CDR3 is 13 amino acids. Repertoires were generated with immunoSEQ multiplex PCR, while TCRdb's copy carries only in-frame clones and drops some. Counted here are around 100,000 clones, roughly 87% occurring once; the ten biggest clones make up around 6.5%. Time point defined: after dendritic cell vaccination, including at tumor progression/relapse. The chain uses TRBV28 and TRBJ2-5; 9 nucleotides line up with TRBD1. The material sequenced was blood, taken after dendritic cell vaccination. The receptor was isolated from a human donor with glioblastoma. The CDR3 sequence: CASRTGGQETQYF. CDR3 sequence (DNA): TGTGCCAGCAGGACAGGGGGACAAGAGACCCAGTACTTC.